A selection of T cell receptor beta chains follows, all from one sample in a study of brain metastases from non-small cell lung cancer. Profiled with immunoSEQ multiplex PCR; TCRdb holds only in-frame clones, not every one. The repertoire holds 1,500 to 2,000 clones, with 75% to 95% as singletons. The specimen was tumor-adjacent normal tissue. These receptors all stem from a donor aged 40 or over with non-small cell lung cancer. Both conserved end residues are part of each CDR3. The order of the fields is V gene, clone size, D gene, J gene, CDR3 DNA, CDR3 protein. D genes are given only for firm matches. Some rows have no size entry. The others give once, few or many, or a class for an expanded clone.

>TRBV19|.|TRBD2|TRBJ2-3
TGTGCCAGTAGTATAGGGTTACTAGCGTCAAGCACAGATACGCAGTATTTT
CASSIGLLASSTDTQYF
>TRBV24-1|.|TRBD2|TRBJ2-2
TGTGCCACCAGTGATTTTGAGCGGGGGGGAACCGGGGAGCTGTTTTTT
CATSDFERGGTGELFF
>TRBV14|.|.|TRBJ2-7
TGTGCCAGCAGACCCGGGACATCCCTGGGCGAGCAGTACTTC
CASRPGTSLGEQYF
>TRBV30|.|.|TRBJ1-2
TGTGCCTGGAGTGTTGGGCAGGGTGGGAATGGCTACACCTTC
CAWSVGQGGNGYTF
>TRBV2|.|TRBD2|TRBJ2-5
TGTGCCAGCAGGATCCGGACTAGCGGCCAAGAGACCCAGTACTTC
CASRIRTSGQETQYF
>TRBV19|.|.|TRBJ2-7
TGTGCCAGTAGTATAGGTGGCGGCGTCTCCTACGAGCAGTACTTC
CASSIGGGVSYEQYF
>TRBV7-2|.|TRBD1|TRBJ1-6
TGTGCCAGCAATCCTGGACAGGGGGGATCACCCCTCCACTTT
CASNPGQGGSPLHF
>TRBV6-6|.|.|TRBJ2-7
TGTGCCAGCAGTTACTCGACCCCAGGGCCCGAGCAGTACTTC
CASSYSTPGPEQYF
>TRBV28|.|.|TRBJ1-5
TGTGCCAGCTGGGGATATAGCAATCAGCCCCAGCATTTT
CASWGYSNQPQHF
>TRBV30|.|.|TRBJ1-6
TGTGCCTGGAGTGCAGTAAATAATTCACCCCTCCACTTT
CAWSAVNNSPLHF
>TRBV29-1|.|TRBD1|TRBJ2-5
TGCAGCGTTGAAGATGGCGGACAGGGGAGGAAAGAGACCCAGTACTTC
CSVEDGGQGRKETQYF
>TRBV6-5|.|TRBD1|TRBJ2-2
TGTGCCAGCAGTTACGAGGGGGCGAGCACCGGGGAGCTGTTTTTT
CASSYEGASTGELFF
>TRBV2|.|.|TRBJ1-1
TGTGCCAGCAGTGAGCAAGGGTTTGAAGCTTTCTTT
CASSEQGFEAFF
>TRBV10-2|once|.|TRBJ1-2
TGCGCCACAAGGGGGGCCGACTACCTTCTAGGCTACACCTTC
CATRGADYLLGYTF
>TRBV4-1|.|.|TRBJ1-5
TGCGCCAGCAGCCAAGATGCAACAGACGGACAGCCCCAGCATTTT
CASSQDATDGQPQHF
>TRBV7-3|.|TRBD2|TRBJ2-5
TGTGCCAGCAGCTTAACAAGGAGCGGGGGGAAGGTCGAGATCCAGTACTTC
CASSLTRSGGKVEIQYF
>TRBV12-3/TRBV12-4|.|TRBD1|TRBJ1-5
TGTGCCAGCAACAAGGACAGGAATGAGCCCCAGCATTTT
CASNKDRNEPQHF
>TRBV15|.|.|TRBJ2-3
TGTGCCACCAGCCCGGGAACCTTAGGAGATACGCAGTATTTT
CATSPGTLGDTQYF
>TRBV30|.|TRBD1|TRBJ2-1
TGTGCCTGTGACAGGGGCTCCTACAATGAGCAGTTCTTC
CACDRGSYNEQFF
>TRBV5-5|.|TRBD1|TRBJ2-5
TGTGCCAGCAGCTTGGCCTACTTTACAGGGGGCCCTGGAGAGAGCCAGTACTTC
CASSLAYFTGGPGESQYF
>TRBV9|.|.|TRBJ1-1
TGTGCCAGCAGCGTAGGGGCGGGAGGGCCGGTCACTGAAGCTTTCTTT
CASSVGAGGPVTEAFF
>TRBV7-3|.|.|TRBJ2-7
TGTGCCAGCAGCCAGGGCGTTGGGGTAAACTACGAGCAGTACTTC
CASSQGVGVNYEQYF
>TRBV29-1|.|TRBD2|TRBJ2-3
TGCAGCGTTGTGGGACTAGCGGGAACAGATACGCAGTATTTT
CSVVGLAGTDTQYF
>TRBV2|.|.|TRBJ1-5
TGTGCCAGCACCAGGGGCAATCAGCCCCAACATTTT
CASTRGNQPQHF
>TRBV4-2|.|.|TRBJ2-2
TGTGCCAGCAGCCAAGATACGGCTAAACTTTTGGCCGGGGAGCTGTTTTTT
CASSQDTAKLLAGELFF
>TRBV30|.|TRBD2|TRBJ2-5
TGTGCCTGGGTTCCTAGCGGGGGTAGGGCGGGGACCCAGTACTTC
CAWVPSGGRAGTQYF
>TRBV6-5|.|TRBD1|TRBJ1-1
TGTGCCAGCAGTTACTCCCCAGGGGGTGACACTGAAGCTTTCTTT
CASSYSPGGDTEAFF
>TRBV15|.|TRBD1|TRBJ1-2
TGTGCCACCAGCAGAACTGGGACAGGGAATTATGGCTACACCTTC
CATSRTGTGNYGYTF
>TRBV28|.|.|TRBJ1-4
TGTGCCAGCAGCAGTAGGGGAGGAAAACTGTTTTTT
CASSSRGGKLFF
>TRBV7-9|large|.|TRBJ1-5
TGTGCCAGCAGCAAGACTAGGGCGGGGGATCAGCCCCAGCATTTT
CASSKTRAGDQPQHF
>TRBV18|.|TRBD2|TRBJ2-5
TGTGCCAGCTCACCACCTACTAGCGGGGGAGAGACCCAGTACTTC
CASSPPTSGGETQYF
>TRBV7-2|.|.|TRBJ1-2
TGTGCCAGCAGCTCTACAAGCCCAGGGGCTAACTATGGCTACACCTTC
CASSSTSPGANYGYTF
>TRBV19|once|.|TRBJ2-7
TGTGCCAGTAGTATAGGACAGGAGGCCTACGAGCAGTACTTC
CASSIGQEAYEQYF
>TRBV6-5|.|TRBD1|TRBJ2-5
TGTGCCAGCAGCCAGGGGGTAACCCAGTACTTC
CASSQGVTQYF
>TRBV6-1|.|TRBD1|TRBJ2-5
TGTGCCAGCAGTGAAGGGCTGAGACAGGGACAAGAGACCCAGTACTTC
CASSEGLRQGQETQYF
>TRBV19|.|.|TRBJ2-2
TGTGCCAGTAGTAGATCAGGACTGGGGTCCGGGGAGCTGTTTTTT
CASSRSGLGSGELFF
>TRBV27|.|TRBD2|TRBJ2-1
TGTGCCAGCAGTTTATCTAAGGTCGGGACTATCTACAATGAGCAGTTCTTC
CASSLSKVGTIYNEQFF
>TRBV20-1|.|.|TRBJ1-2
TGCAGTGCTCAAACTGTCTATGGCTACACCTTC
CSAQTVYGYTF
>TRBV2|.|.|TRBJ2-7
TGTGCCGTCCGACAGAGGCTCTCCTACGAGCAGTACTTC
CAVRQRLSYEQYF
>TRBV18|once|.|TRBJ2-2
TGTGCCAGCTCTCCCGGACTGGGGAACACCGGGGAGCTGTTTTTT
CASSPGLGNTGELFF
>TRBV28|.|.|TRBJ1-2
TGTGCCAGCAGTTTAAAGGGAGCCCGGAACTATGGCTACACCTTC
CASSLKGARNYGYTF
>TRBV2|.|.|TRBJ1-2
TGTGCCAGCAGAGATGGGTGGCAGCCGACGACCTTC
CASRDGWQPTTF
>TRBV4-2|.|.|TRBJ1-4
TGTGCCAGCAGCCAAGTTGCCCCCGGCGGGGGAAGTAATGAAAAACTGTTTTTT
CASSQVAPGGGSNEKLFF
>TRBV27|.|TRBD2|TRBJ2-7
TGTGCCAGCAGTTTCGGTGGCGGGGGAGTCGAGCAGTACTTC
CASSFGGGGVEQYF
>TRBV7-2|.|.|TRBJ2-2
TGTGCCAGCAGCTTAGCGGTCGTCGGCGGGGAGCTGTTTTTT
CASSLAVVGGELFF
>TRBV7-9|.|.|TRBJ2-1
TGTGCCAGCAGCTTATCGTCCCTAGCACATAGCAATGAGCAGTTCTTC
CASSLSSLAHSNEQFF
>TRBV6-2/TRBV6-3|.|.|TRBJ2-7
TGTGCCAGCAGTTGGCGACCTTACGAGCAGTACTTC
CASSWRPYEQYF
>TRBV7-8|.|.|TRBJ2-1
TGTGCCAGCTCCTCTCTGAATGAGCAGTTCTTC
CASSSLNEQFF
>TRBV5-1|.|TRBD1|TRBJ2-1
TGCGCCAGCAGCTGGGTGGGACAGGTCAACAATGAGCAGTTCTTC
CASSWVGQVNNEQFF
>TRBV5-4|.|TRBD2|TRBJ2-1
TGTGCCAGCAGCTTGGAGCGGGGGCTAAATGAGCAGTTCTTC
CASSLERGLNEQFF
>TRBV23-1|.|.|TRBJ1-5
TGCGCCAGCAGTCAATCAGTAGACCCGTCGGGACAGCCCCAGCATTTT
CASSQSVDPSGQPQHF
>TRBV7-2|.|.|TRBJ2-1
TGTGCCAGCACTTCAGGGGTAGGGTCCTACAATGAGCAGTTCTTC
CASTSGVGSYNEQFF
>TRBV6-2/TRBV6-3|.|TRBD2|TRBJ2-1
TGTGCCAGCAGTTACAGGCCTAGCGGAGCCTCCTACAATGAGCAGTTCTTC
CASSYRPSGASYNEQFF
>TRBV28|.|.|TRBJ1-2
TGTGCCAGCAGTTTATTTGGGGGCTACACCTTC
CASSLFGGYTF
>TRBV4-1|.|.|TRBJ2-2
TGCGCCAGCAGCCAAGAGGGGGGGCTTAGCGGGGAGCTGTTTTTT
CASSQEGGLSGELFF
>TRBV5-1|.|TRBD1|TRBJ2-7
TGCGCCAGCAGAACGCAACCCGGGACAGGGAGGGAGCAGTACTTC
CASRTQPGTGREQYF
>TRBV19|.|.|TRBJ2-3
TGTGCCAGTAGATTTTCCTCCGGGACTCACACAGATACGCAGTATTTT
CASRFSSGTHTDTQYF